This TCR beta chain was observed in a study of cytomegalovirus exposure and HLA in healthy donors. Study conclusions and caveats: Sequencing had likely introduced a cluster of highly shared sequence variants as an artifact. An analysis was carried out at a later point. It showed that HLA-associated TCR beta chains were more clonally expanded than equally common non-associated chains.

The PCR had 60 Vbeta and 13 Jbeta primers. Measured with immunoSEQ multiplex PCR; TCRdb has only the in-frame clones, and not every one. This sample's table has approximately 50,000 clones. The CDR3 totals 15 residues. V lost 6 bases to trimming and J lost 0 bases; unmatched junction nucleotides: 4. CDR1 MDHEN and CDR2 SYDVKM come from the germline V gene. Remarks on this clone: Its antigen is currently unknown.

This sequence joins TRBV28 and TRBJ2-7, with 11 bases that match TRBD2. Sequencing input: PBMCs. The sequence was collected from a male donor in good health and CMV-seropositive. This CDR3 reads CASRLAGGISYEQYF. CDR3 nucleotides: TGTGCCAGCAGATTAGCGGGGGGGATCTCCTACGAGCAGTACTTC.